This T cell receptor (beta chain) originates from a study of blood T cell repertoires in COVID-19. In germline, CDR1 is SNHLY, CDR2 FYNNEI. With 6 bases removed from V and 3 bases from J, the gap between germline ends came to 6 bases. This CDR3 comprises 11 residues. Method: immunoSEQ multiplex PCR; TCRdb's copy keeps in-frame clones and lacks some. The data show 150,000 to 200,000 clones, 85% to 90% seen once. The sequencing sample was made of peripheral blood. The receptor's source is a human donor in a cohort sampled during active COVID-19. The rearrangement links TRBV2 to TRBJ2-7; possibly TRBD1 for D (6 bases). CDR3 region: CASRGGYEQYF. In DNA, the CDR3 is TGTGCCAGCAGAGGGGGCTACGAGCAGTACTTC.